This TCR beta chain stems from a study of blood T cell repertoires in COVID-19. The wider study: Specimens from acute and convalescent COVID-19 originated in the United States, Italy and Spain. T cells, B-cell-depleted T cells, or PBMCs provided the cDNA or gDNA that served as material.

This clone was detected once. In the authors' methods: Scientists estimated how many nucleated cells there were by amplifying reference gene primers. Clones were read by immunoSEQ multiplex PCR, and TCRdb kept only the in-frame ones, dropping some. Clone size and the V and J calls come from that table; the DNA yielded D and trimming. Among over 85,000 clones listed, 88% were seen once. Material: peripheral blood. The sequence derives from an elderly woman with active COVID-19.

In DNA form, the CDR3 reads TGTGCCAGCAGCCTAATACAGGGGGTTGAAGCTTTCTTT. Translation: CASSLIQGVEAFF. The rearrangement links TRBV12-3 or TRBV12-4 to TRBJ1-1; 8 nucleotides line up with TRBD1. The V segment lost 6 bases and the J segment 7 bases; nucleotides outside the gene matches: 7. The CDR3 consists of 13 residues.